The rows below give T cell receptor beta chains drawn from one sample of a study of blood T cell repertoires in COVID-19. Here immunoSEQ multiplex PCR was the method, and the copy in TCRdb shows in-frame clones only, minus some. Here the sample spans tens of thousands of clones, 75% to 90% being singletons. Material for sequencing was peripheral blood. These receptors were taken from a man over 45 with acute or convalescent COVID-19. The CDR3 runs from the conserved cysteine through the conserved F or W. The order of the fields is clone size, V gene, D gene, J gene, CDR3 protein, CDR3 DNA. A D gene is named only where the DNA matches it firmly. A row's size may be missing; if present it is once, few, many or a size class.

clone size: -; V gene: TRBV18; D gene: TRBD2; J gene: TRBJ2-5; CDR3 protein: CASSPSGGMETQYF; CDR3 DNA: TGTGCCAGCTCACCATCCGGGGGGATGGAGACCCAGTACTTC
clone size: -; V gene: TRBV7-9; D gene: -; J gene: TRBJ1-3; CDR3 protein: CASSLTGSGNTIYF; CDR3 DNA: TGTGCCAGCAGCTTAACTGGCTCTGGAAACACCATATATTTT
clone size: -; V gene: TRBV6-6; D gene: -; J gene: TRBJ1-4; CDR3 protein: CASMTASSNEKLFF; CDR3 DNA: TGTGCCAGCATGACAGCGTCGTCTAATGAAAAACTGTTTTTT
clone size: -; V gene: TRBV7-8; D gene: TRBD1; J gene: TRBJ1-3; CDR3 protein: CASSFRTGFSGNTIYF; CDR3 DNA: TGTGCCAGCAGCTTTAGGACAGGCTTCTCTGGAAACACCATATATTTT
clone size: -; V gene: TRBV11-3; D gene: -; J gene: TRBJ2-5; CDR3 protein: CASSPNGGRWETQYF; CDR3 DNA: TGTGCCAGCAGCCCCAACGGGGGGCGATGGGAGACCCAGTACTTC
clone size: -; V gene: TRBV7-9; D gene: -; J gene: TRBJ2-1; CDR3 protein: CASSLALNEQFF; CDR3 DNA: TGTGCCAGCAGCTTAGCCCTCAATGAGCAGTTCTTC
clone size: -; V gene: TRBV10-3; D gene: TRBD2; J gene: TRBJ2-5; CDR3 protein: CATRLAPQETQYF; CDR3 DNA: TGTGCCACTCGACTAGCCCCCCAAGAGACCCAGTACTTC
clone size: -; V gene: TRBV19; D gene: -; J gene: TRBJ2-2; CDR3 protein: CASSIGQGAGELFF; CDR3 DNA: TGTGCCAGTAGTATTGGGCAGGGTGCCGGGGAGCTGTTTTTT
clone size: once; V gene: TRBV5-6; D gene: -; J gene: TRBJ2-6; CDR3 protein: CASRYYRRLGANVLTF; CDR3 DNA: TGTGCCAGCAGATACTACAGGCGTCTAGGGGCCAACGTCCTGACTTTC
clone size: -; V gene: TRBV7-8; D gene: -; J gene: TRBJ1-3; CDR3 protein: CASSPGQFSGNTIYF; CDR3 DNA: TGTGCCAGCAGCCCTGGACAGTTCTCTGGAAACACCATATATTTT
clone size: -; V gene: TRBV10-3; D gene: -; J gene: TRBJ2-1; CDR3 protein: CAISESFSFPNEQFF; CDR3 DNA: TGTGCCATCAGTGAGTCGTTTAGCTTTCCCAATGAGCAGTTCTTC
clone size: -; V gene: TRBV4-1; D gene: TRBD2; J gene: TRBJ2-2; CDR3 protein: CASSQETSGGAGIGELFF; CDR3 DNA: TGCGCCAGCAGCCAGGAGACTAGCGGGGGGGCTGGTATCGGGGAGCTGTTTTTT
clone size: -; V gene: TRBV2; D gene: TRBD2; J gene: TRBJ2-5; CDR3 protein: CASSESSGRFSGTQYF; CDR3 DNA: TGTGCCAGCAGTGAATCTAGCGGGCGGTTCTCGGGGACCCAGTACTTC
clone size: -; V gene: TRBV10-3; D gene: -; J gene: TRBJ1-1; CDR3 protein: CAISQGNYNTEAFF; CDR3 DNA: TGTGCCATCAGTCAGGGGAACTATAACACTGAAGCTTTCTTT
clone size: -; V gene: TRBV5-4; D gene: TRBD1; J gene: TRBJ2-1; CDR3 protein: CASSPTGGITHNEQFF; CDR3 DNA: TGTGCCAGCAGCCCGACAGGGGGAATCACACACAATGAGCAGTTCTTC
clone size: -; V gene: TRBV24-1; D gene: TRBD1; J gene: TRBJ2-7; CDR3 protein: CATSAVDRAKQYF; CDR3 DNA: TGTGCCACCAGTGCGGTGGACAGGGCAAAGCAGTACTTC
clone size: -; V gene: TRBV9; D gene: TRBD1; J gene: TRBJ1-1; CDR3 protein: CASSATGASNTEAFF; CDR3 DNA: TGTGCCAGCAGCGCGACAGGGGCGTCGAACACTGAAGCTTTCTTT
clone size: -; V gene: TRBV14; D gene: -; J gene: TRBJ2-5; CDR3 protein: CASSQFFETQYF; CDR3 DNA: TGTGCCAGCAGCCAATTCTTCGAGACCCAGTACTTC
clone size: -; V gene: TRBV5-1; D gene: TRBD1; J gene: TRBJ1-1; CDR3 protein: CASSSDRAEAFF; CDR3 DNA: TGCGCCAGCAGCTCGGACAGGGCTGAAGCTTTCTTT
clone size: -; V gene: TRBV5-1; D gene: TRBD1; J gene: TRBJ1-2; CDR3 protein: CASSSGTGEYGYTF; CDR3 DNA: TGCGCCAGCAGCTCCGGGACAGGGGAGTATGGCTACACCTTC
clone size: -; V gene: TRBV27; D gene: TRBD1; J gene: TRBJ1-1; CDR3 protein: CASSSRDRVTEAFF; CDR3 DNA: TGTGCCAGCAGTTCCCGGGACAGGGTAACTGAAGCTTTCTTT
clone size: -; V gene: TRBV29-1; D gene: -; J gene: TRBJ1-1; CDR3 protein: CSVEMGALNTEAFF; CDR3 DNA: TGCAGCGTTGAAATGGGGGCCTTGAACACTGAAGCTTTCTTT
clone size: once; V gene: TRBV2; D gene: -; J gene: TRBJ1-2; CDR3 protein: CASTPGRGGINGYTF; CDR3 DNA: TGTGCCAGCACGCCGGGGAGAGGTGGAATTAATGGCTACACCTTC
clone size: -; V gene: TRBV9; D gene: -; J gene: TRBJ1-1; CDR3 protein: CASSAGLSLNTEAFF; CDR3 DNA: TGTGCCAGCAGCGCGGGACTTTCTTTGAACACTGAAGCTTTCTTT
clone size: -; V gene: TRBV11-2; D gene: -; J gene: TRBJ1-3; CDR3 protein: CASSFLSFERNTIYF; CDR3 DNA: TGTGCCAGCAGCTTTCTTTCGTTTGAGAGAAACACCATATATTTT
clone size: -; V gene: TRBV5-1; D gene: -; J gene: TRBJ1-5; CDR3 protein: CASSPTGHINQPQHF; CDR3 DNA: TGCGCCAGCAGCCCCACGGGACATATCAATCAGCCCCAGCATTTT
clone size: -; V gene: TRBV4-3; D gene: -; J gene: TRBJ1-1; CDR3 protein: CASSQVFGGGTEAFF; CDR3 DNA: TGCGCCAGCAGCCAAGTTTTCGGGGGGGGGACTGAAGCTTTCTTT
clone size: -; V gene: TRBV18; D gene: TRBD1; J gene: TRBJ2-6; CDR3 protein: CASSSKQGAFSGANVLTF; CDR3 DNA: TGTGCCAGCTCATCCAAACAGGGGGCTTTCTCTGGGGCCAACGTCCTGACTTTC
clone size: -; V gene: TRBV10-3; D gene: TRBD2; J gene: TRBJ2-3; CDR3 protein: CAITGGREDTQYF; CDR3 DNA: TGTGCCATCACCGGTGGGAGGGAAGATACGCAGTATTTT
clone size: -; V gene: TRBV27; D gene: TRBD1; J gene: TRBJ1-2; CDR3 protein: CASTGTGPYGYTF; CDR3 DNA: TGTGCCAGTACAGGGACAGGTCCTTATGGCTACACCTTC
clone size: -; V gene: TRBV5-1; D gene: TRBD1; J gene: TRBJ1-6; CDR3 protein: CASSSTGSSYNSPLHF; CDR3 DNA: TGCGCCAGCAGCTCGACAGGGAGCTCCTATAATTCACCCCTCCACTTT
clone size: -; V gene: TRBV6-6; D gene: TRBD2; J gene: TRBJ2-3; CDR3 protein: CASEAGGPHTQYF; CDR3 DNA: TGTGCCAGCGAAGCGGGGGGGCCCCATACGCAGTATTTT
clone size: -; V gene: TRBV29-1; D gene: TRBD2; J gene: TRBJ2-7; CDR3 protein: CSVAGNSGSTYEQYF; CDR3 DNA: TGCAGCGTTGCGGGGAATAGCGGGAGCACGTACGAGCAGTACTTC
clone size: -; V gene: TRBV9; D gene: -; J gene: TRBJ1-2; CDR3 protein: CASGPSQTNYGYTF; CDR3 DNA: TGTGCCAGCGGGCCCTCTCAAACTAACTATGGCTACACCTTC
clone size: -; V gene: TRBV5-1; D gene: -; J gene: TRBJ2-5; CDR3 protein: CASSLAAAEQETQYF; CDR3 DNA: TGCGCCAGCAGCTTGGCCGCGGCAGAACAAGAGACCCAGTACTTC
clone size: -; V gene: TRBV5-1; D gene: TRBD1; J gene: TRBJ1-5; CDR3 protein: CASSVTGVGQPQHF; CDR3 DNA: TGCGCCAGCAGCGTAACAGGGGTAGGACAGCCCCAGCATTTT
clone size: -; V gene: TRBV14; D gene: -; J gene: TRBJ2-5; CDR3 protein: CASSQDSGLGETQYF; CDR3 DNA: TGTGCCAGCAGCCAAGATAGTGGGTTGGGCGAGACCCAGTACTTC
clone size: -; V gene: TRBV4-1; D gene: -; J gene: TRBJ2-5; CDR3 protein: CASSQEFRGVQETQYF; CDR3 DNA: TGCGCCAGCAGCCAAGAGTTCAGGGGCGTACAAGAGACCCAGTACTTC
clone size: -; V gene: TRBV6-6; D gene: TRBD1; J gene: TRBJ1-4; CDR3 protein: CASNQGQALSNEKLFF; CDR3 DNA: TGTGCCAGCAACCAAGGACAGGCCCTTTCCAATGAAAAACTGTTTTTT
clone size: -; V gene: TRBV5-1; D gene: -; J gene: TRBJ1-6; CDR3 protein: CASSLDQSESPLHF; CDR3 DNA: TGCGCCAGCAGCTTGGATCAAAGCGAGTCACCCCTCCACTTT
clone size: -; V gene: TRBV7-9; D gene: -; J gene: TRBJ1-3; CDR3 protein: CASSLNSLVSGNTIYF; CDR3 DNA: TGTGCCAGCAGCTTAAACAGCTTAGTTTCTGGAAACACCATATATTTT
clone size: -; V gene: TRBV11-2; D gene: -; J gene: TRBJ2-7; CDR3 protein: CASTRESESYEQYF; CDR3 DNA: TGTGCCAGCACCCGAGAGTCGGAGTCCTACGAGCAGTACTTC
clone size: -; V gene: TRBV20-1; D gene: TRBD2; J gene: TRBJ2-7; CDR3 protein: CSASGLADSYEQYF; CDR3 DNA: TGCAGTGCAAGTGGGCTAGCGGACTCCTACGAGCAGTACTTC
clone size: -; V gene: TRBV6-5; D gene: TRBD1; J gene: TRBJ1-1; CDR3 protein: CASSYFPRDRGTEAFF; CDR3 DNA: TGTGCCAGCAGTTACTTCCCCCGGGACAGGGGAACTGAAGCTTTCTTT
clone size: -; V gene: TRBV12-5; D gene: -; J gene: TRBJ2-7; CDR3 protein: CASGLAPGRSYEQYF; CDR3 DNA: TGTGCTAGTGGTTTGGCTCCGGGGAGGTCCTACGAGCAGTACTTC
clone size: -; V gene: TRBV7-9; D gene: TRBD2; J gene: TRBJ2-2; CDR3 protein: CASSLEVLAGSTGELFF; CDR3 DNA: TGTGCCAGCAGCTTAGAGGTACTAGCGGGGTCCACCGGGGAGCTGTTTTTT
clone size: -; V gene: TRBV19; D gene: TRBD1; J gene: TRBJ1-2; CDR3 protein: CASRPQGAGYGYTF; CDR3 DNA: TGTGCCAGTAGGCCCCAGGGGGCTGGCTATGGCTACACCTTC
clone size: -; V gene: TRBV27; D gene: TRBD1; J gene: TRBJ1-4; CDR3 protein: CASSFSEGQGQRELFF; CDR3 DNA: TGTGCCAGCAGTTTCTCCGAGGGACAGGGGCAGCGAGAACTGTTTTTT
clone size: -; V gene: TRBV7-2; D gene: -; J gene: TRBJ1-5; CDR3 protein: CASSLSQIGAQHF; CDR3 DNA: TGTGCCAGCAGCTTAAGCCAGATAGGAGCCCAGCATTTT
clone size: once; V gene: TRBV29-1; D gene: -; J gene: TRBJ2-3; CDR3 protein: CSVLLRDRIDTQYF; CDR3 DNA: TGCAGCGTTTTATTGCGGGATCGGATAGATACGCAGTATTTT
clone size: -; V gene: TRBV18; D gene: TRBD1; J gene: TRBJ1-2; CDR3 protein: CASSPPGAGGLYGYTF; CDR3 DNA: TGTGCCAGCTCACCCCCCGGGGCAGGGGGCCTCTATGGCTACACCTTC
clone size: -; V gene: TRBV19; D gene: -; J gene: TRBJ1-6; CDR3 protein: CATSLSSYNSPLHF; CDR3 DNA: TGTGCCACCTCCTTGAGCTCCTATAATTCACCCCTCCACTTT
clone size: -; V gene: TRBV9; D gene: -; J gene: TRBJ2-1; CDR3 protein: CASSEGSVYNEQFF; CDR3 DNA: TGTGCCAGCAGCGAGGGTAGCGTGTACAATGAGCAGTTCTTC
clone size: -; V gene: TRBV3-1/TRBV3-2; D gene: -; J gene: TRBJ1-1; CDR3 protein: CASSHLQGSEGLGEAFF; CDR3 DNA: TGTGCCAGCAGCCACTTACAGGGTAGTGAGGGGTTGGGTGAAGCTTTCTTT
clone size: -; V gene: TRBV4-2; D gene: -; J gene: TRBJ2-5; CDR3 protein: CASSQERASETQYF; CDR3 DNA: TGTGCCAGCAGCCAAGAGAGGGCTAGCGAGACCCAGTACTTC
clone size: -; V gene: TRBV25-1; D gene: -; J gene: TRBJ1-4; CDR3 protein: CASVRGGDEKLFF; CDR3 DNA: TGTGCCAGTGTAAGGGGGGGGGATGAAAAACTGTTTTTT
clone size: -; V gene: TRBV24-1; D gene: TRBD2; J gene: TRBJ2-5; CDR3 protein: CATSPPGLAGQETQYF; CDR3 DNA: TGTGCCACCAGCCCCCCGGGACTAGCGGGCCAAGAGACCCAGTACTTC
clone size: -; V gene: TRBV28; D gene: TRBD1; J gene: TRBJ1-1; CDR3 protein: CASSPGQGAGTEAFF; CDR3 DNA: TGTGCCAGCAGTCCGGGACAGGGGGCGGGCACTGAAGCTTTCTTT